Listed below are T cell receptor beta chains from one sample, sequenced in a study of OX40 agonist ivuxolimab in advanced cancers. Here immunoSEQ multiplex PCR was the method, and the copy in TCRdb shows in-frame clones only, minus some. Of over 55,000 clones in the sample, about nine tenths were seen once. The sample here was CD4+ or CD8+ T cells sorted from blood, taken in a trial of the OX40 agonist ivuxolimab. Every receptor here comes from an adult with an advanced solid tumor such as melanoma, head and neck, liver or kidney cancer. The conserved cysteine and the conserved F or W are not part of the CDR3 here. Not every row has a clone size; where given, it reads once, few, many or a size class.

J gene | V gene | clone size | CDR3 protein
TRBJ1-1 | TRBV7-6 | - | ASSLDAGAGTEAF
TRBJ1-4 | TRBV5-8 | - | ASSSARQAATNEKLF
TRBJ1-2 | TRBV6-5 | - | ASSYSGREEGYT
TRBJ2-2 | TRBV19 | - | ASRGLPNTGELF
TRBJ2-1 | TRBV5-4 | - | ASSPLNLDRGNEQF
TRBJ1-2 | TRBV5-6 | few | ASNEGGLVYGYT
TRBJ1-3 | TRBV29-1 | once | SGMDRLLSGNTIY
TRBJ1-1 | TRBV10-3 | - | AINPSGVSTEAF
TRBJ1-2 | TRBV29-1 | - | SVEIGYT
TRBJ2-1 | TRBV27 | - | ASSLPGSSYNEQF
TRBJ1-1 | TRBV6-5 | - | ASRMPGVTEAF
TRBJ2-1 | TRBV6-6 | - | ASSSSGGPNNEQF
TRBJ2-7 | TRBV10-3 | - | AISESGTGFPYEQY
TRBJ1-5 | TRBV10-1 | - | ASPRQGFRYSNQPQH
TRBJ1-1 | TRBV10-3 | - | AISGGMGVGTEAF
TRBJ2-1 | TRBV11-2 | - | ASSLGRLGHNEQF
TRBJ2-3 | TRBV9 | - | ASSELRGLGTDTQY
TRBJ1-3 | TRBV6-6 | - | ASSYGGSGNTIY
TRBJ2-7 | TRBV27 | - | ASSLRDRGTYEQY
TRBJ1-4 | TRBV7-9 | - | ASSLRQSSNEKLF
TRBJ1-1 | TRBV18 | - | ASSPQEDTEAF
TRBJ2-2 | TRBV5-4 | once | ASSLGGSASGELF
TRBJ1-4 | TRBV18 | - | ASSPETGREKLF
TRBJ1-5 | TRBV5-1 | - | ASSDGASNQPQH
TRBJ2-3 | TRBV25-1 | once | ASSDLGSAGDYTDTQY
TRBJ2-4 | TRBV5-1 | - | ASSLVGTGENIQY
TRBJ1-1 | TRBV28 | - | ASTITNKKAF
TRBJ2-1 | TRBV23-1 | once | ASSRPGTSGGPYNEQF
TRBJ1-2 | TRBV6-1 | - | ASKSSYGYT
TRBJ1-3 | TRBV4-1 | - | ASSQAPPGQQGNTIY
TRBJ1-4 | TRBV15 | few | ATSRDLNEKLF
TRBJ2-5 | TRBV6-6 | - | ASSRIGQKETQY
TRBJ2-7 | TRBV7-2 | few | ASSSRPGQAYEQY
TRBJ2-1 | TRBV5-4 | - | ASSGGANNEQF
TRBJ1-2 | TRBV18 | - | ASSPPGPGQALYGYT
TRBJ1-1 | TRBV2 | - | ASSGVVAF
TRBJ1-5 | TRBV6-1 | once | ASRNRGTSNQPQH
TRBJ2-2 | TRBV7-6 | - | ASRPPGLATNTGELF
TRBJ1-1 | TRBV7-8 | - | ASRFGMNTEAF
TRBJ2-6 | TRBV28 | - | ASRTASSGANVLT
TRBJ2-3 | TRBV7-3 | - | ASSLTGGPTDTQY
TRBJ1-2 | TRBV28 | - | ASSTPSAGTGSGYT
TRBJ1-1 | TRBV5-5 | - | ASSSNLDTNTEAF
TRBJ1-5 | TRBV7-9 | - | ASSLAGQGQPQH
TRBJ1-5 | TRBV2 | - | ASSLQGNQPQH
TRBJ2-1 | TRBV5-1 | - | ASSPRTGSSYNEQF
TRBJ1-1 | TRBV30 | - | AWNRQGGTEAF
TRBJ2-7 | TRBV7-2 | - | ASSFAGADEQY
TRBJ1-4 | TRBV11-2 | - | ASSLPPRGGEKLF
TRBJ1-4 | TRBV4-3 | - | ASSQDWGEKLF
TRBJ1-6 | TRBV27 | - | ASMLGRVNSPLH
TRBJ1-3 | TRBV28 | - | ASSLWAGFGNTIY
TRBJ2-2 | TRBV13 | - | ASSLEGVNTGELF
TRBJ1-2 | TRBV7-6 | - | ASSPGPSGYT
TRBJ2-3 | TRBV10-2 | - | ASSESGRGGPEDTQY
TRBJ2-4 | TRBV5-6 | few | ASSLVAVNIQY
TRBJ2-1 | TRBV7-3 | once | ASSSGLAEYNEQF
TRBJ1-4 | TRBV2 | - | ASRIQTGLENEKLF
TRBJ1-2 | TRBV11-2 | - | ASSLFVWTGRYPGGYT